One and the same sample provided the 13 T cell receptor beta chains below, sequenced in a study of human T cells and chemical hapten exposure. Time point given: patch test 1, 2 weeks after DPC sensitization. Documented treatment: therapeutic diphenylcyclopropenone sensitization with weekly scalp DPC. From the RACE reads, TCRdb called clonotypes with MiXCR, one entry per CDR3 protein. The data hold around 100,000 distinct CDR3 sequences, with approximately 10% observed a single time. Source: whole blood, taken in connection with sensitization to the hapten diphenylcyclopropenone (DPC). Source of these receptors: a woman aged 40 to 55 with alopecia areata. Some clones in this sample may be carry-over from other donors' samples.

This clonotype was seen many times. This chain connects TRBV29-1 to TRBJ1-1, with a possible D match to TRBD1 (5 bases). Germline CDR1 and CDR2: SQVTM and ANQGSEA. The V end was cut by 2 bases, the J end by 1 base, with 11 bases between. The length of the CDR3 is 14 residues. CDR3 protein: CSVEPEGRNTEAFF. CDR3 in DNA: TGCAGCGTTGAACCCGAGGGACGGAACACTGAAGCTTTCTTT.

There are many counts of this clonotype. The CDR3 region is CASSSSTETFF. CDR3 sequence (DNA): TGTGCCAGCAGCTCCAGCACTGAGACTTTCTTT. The chain links TRBV12-3 or TRBV12-4 to TRBJ1-1; D not certain. This CDR3 comprises 11 residues. V dropped 6 bases and J dropped 12 bases, with 14 bases sitting between them.

The CDR3 coding sequence is TGTGCCAGTACCCCGGGACAGGGGGCGTCAGAGCAGTACTTC. It specifies CASTPGQGASEQYF. The chain is built from TRBV19 and TRBJ2-7; 12 nucleotides line up with TRBD1. Per germline, CDR1 LNHDA and CDR2 SQIVND (reference sequence). V trimming: 7 bases; J trimming: 7 bases; junction bases outside the gene matches: 8. The CDR3 has 14 residues. Drawing the rest from reference TRBV19 and TRBJ2-7, the complete variable domain is DGGITQSPKYLFRKEGQNVTLSCEQNLNHDAMYWYRQDPGQGLRLIYYSQIVNDFQKGDIAEGYSVSREKKESFPLTVTSAQKNPTAFYLCASTPGQGASEQYFGPGTRLTVT.

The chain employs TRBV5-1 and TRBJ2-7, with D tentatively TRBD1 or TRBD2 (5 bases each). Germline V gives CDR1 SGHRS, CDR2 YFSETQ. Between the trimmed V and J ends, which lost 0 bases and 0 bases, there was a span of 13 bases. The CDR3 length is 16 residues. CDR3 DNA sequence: TGCGCCAGCAGCTTGGGAGGGAGACAGAACTCCTACGAGCAGTACTTC. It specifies CASSLGGRQNSYEQYF.

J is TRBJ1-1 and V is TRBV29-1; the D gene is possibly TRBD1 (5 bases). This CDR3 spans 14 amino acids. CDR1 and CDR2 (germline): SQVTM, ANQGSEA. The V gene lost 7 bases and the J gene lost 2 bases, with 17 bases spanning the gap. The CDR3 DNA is TGCAGCGCCTGCCGGTGGGGGATTAACACTGAAGCTTTCTTT. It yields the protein CSACRWGINTEAFF.

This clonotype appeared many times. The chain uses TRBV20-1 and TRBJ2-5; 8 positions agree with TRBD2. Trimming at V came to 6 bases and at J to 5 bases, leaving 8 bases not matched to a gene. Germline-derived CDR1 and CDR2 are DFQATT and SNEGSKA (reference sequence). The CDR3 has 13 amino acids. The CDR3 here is CSAPGAGEETQYF. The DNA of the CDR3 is TGCAGTGCCCCCGGAGCGGGGGAGGAGACCCAGTACTTC.

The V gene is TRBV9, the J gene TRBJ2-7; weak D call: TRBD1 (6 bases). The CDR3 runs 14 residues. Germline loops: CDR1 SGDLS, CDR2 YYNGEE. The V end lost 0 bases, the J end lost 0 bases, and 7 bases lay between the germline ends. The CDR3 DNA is TGTGCCAGCAGCGTAGGGGACACCTCCTACGAGCAGTACTTC. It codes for CASSVGDTSYEQYF.

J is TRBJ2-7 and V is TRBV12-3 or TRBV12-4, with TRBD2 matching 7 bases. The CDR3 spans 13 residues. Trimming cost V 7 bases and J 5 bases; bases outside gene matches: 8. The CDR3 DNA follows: TGTGCCAGCACCCAACTAGCGTCCCACGAGCAGTACTTC. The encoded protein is CASTQLASHEQYF.

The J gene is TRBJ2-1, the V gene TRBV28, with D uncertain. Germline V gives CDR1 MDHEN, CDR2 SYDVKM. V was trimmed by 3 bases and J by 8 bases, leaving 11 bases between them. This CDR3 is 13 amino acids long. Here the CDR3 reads CASSFLGGDEQFF. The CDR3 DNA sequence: TGTGCCAGCAGTTTTTTGGGTGGAGATGAGCAGTTCTTC.

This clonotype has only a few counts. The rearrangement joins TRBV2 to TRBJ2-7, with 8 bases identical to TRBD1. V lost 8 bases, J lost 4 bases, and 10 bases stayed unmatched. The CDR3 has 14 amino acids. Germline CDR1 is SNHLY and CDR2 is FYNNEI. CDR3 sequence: CASCPRTGSYEQYF. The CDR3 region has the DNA TGTGCCAGCTGTCCGCGGACAGGGTCATACGAGCAGTACTTC.

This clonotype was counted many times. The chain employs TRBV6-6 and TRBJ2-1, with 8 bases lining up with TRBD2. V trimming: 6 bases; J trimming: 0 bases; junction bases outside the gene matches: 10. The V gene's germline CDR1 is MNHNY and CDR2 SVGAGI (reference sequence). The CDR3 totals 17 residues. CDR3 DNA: TGTGCCAGCAGAGACTTAGCGGGATCTAGCTCCTACAATGAGCAGTTCTTC. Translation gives CASRDLAGSSSYNEQFF.

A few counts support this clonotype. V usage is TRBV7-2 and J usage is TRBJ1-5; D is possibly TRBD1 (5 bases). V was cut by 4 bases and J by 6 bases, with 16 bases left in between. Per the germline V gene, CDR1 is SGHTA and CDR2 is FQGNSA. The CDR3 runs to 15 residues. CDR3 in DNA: TGTGCCAGCAGCTCCTTGGTGGGGGAATCTCAGCCCCAGCATTTT. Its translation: CASSSLVGESQPQHF.

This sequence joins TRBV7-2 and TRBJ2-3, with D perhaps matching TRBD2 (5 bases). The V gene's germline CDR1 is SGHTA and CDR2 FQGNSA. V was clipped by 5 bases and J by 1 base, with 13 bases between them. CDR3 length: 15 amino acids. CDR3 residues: CASSLGVARTDTQYF. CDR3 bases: TGTGCCAGCAGCCTCGGAGTAGCGCGCACAGATACGCAGTATTTT.